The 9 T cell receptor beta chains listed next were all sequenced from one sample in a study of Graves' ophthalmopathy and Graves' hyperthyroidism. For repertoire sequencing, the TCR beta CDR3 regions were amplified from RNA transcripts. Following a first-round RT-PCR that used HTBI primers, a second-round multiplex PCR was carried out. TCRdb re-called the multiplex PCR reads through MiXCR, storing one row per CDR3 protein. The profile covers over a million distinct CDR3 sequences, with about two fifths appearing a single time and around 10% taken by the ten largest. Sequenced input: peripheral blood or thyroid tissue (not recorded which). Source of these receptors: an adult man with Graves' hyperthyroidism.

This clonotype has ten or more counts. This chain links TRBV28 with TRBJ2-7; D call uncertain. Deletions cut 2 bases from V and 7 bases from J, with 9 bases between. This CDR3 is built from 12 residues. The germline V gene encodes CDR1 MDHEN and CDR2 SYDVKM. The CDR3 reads CASSLVPREQYF. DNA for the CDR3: TGTGCCAGCAGTTTAGTTCCACGGGAGCAGTACTTC.

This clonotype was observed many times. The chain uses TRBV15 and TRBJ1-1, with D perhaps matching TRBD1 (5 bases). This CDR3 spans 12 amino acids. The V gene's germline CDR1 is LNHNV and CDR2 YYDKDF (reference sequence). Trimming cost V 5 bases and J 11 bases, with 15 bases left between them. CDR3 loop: CATSLDMGEAFF. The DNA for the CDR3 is TGTGCCACCAGCCTTGACATGGGGGAGGCTTTCTTT.

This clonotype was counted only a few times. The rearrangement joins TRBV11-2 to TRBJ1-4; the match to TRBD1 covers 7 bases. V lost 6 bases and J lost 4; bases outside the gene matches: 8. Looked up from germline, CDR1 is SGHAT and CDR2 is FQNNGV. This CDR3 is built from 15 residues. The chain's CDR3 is CASRPTGTDNEKLFF. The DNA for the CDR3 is TGTGCCAGCAGACCAACCGGGACAGATAATGAAAAACTGTTTTTT. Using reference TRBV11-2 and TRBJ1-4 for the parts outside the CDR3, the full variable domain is EAGVAQSPRYKIIEKRQSVAFWCNPISGHATLYWYQQILGQGPKLLIQFQNNGVVDDSQLPKDRFSAERLKGVDSTLKIQPAKLEDSAVYLCASRPTGTDNEKLFFGSGTQLSVL.

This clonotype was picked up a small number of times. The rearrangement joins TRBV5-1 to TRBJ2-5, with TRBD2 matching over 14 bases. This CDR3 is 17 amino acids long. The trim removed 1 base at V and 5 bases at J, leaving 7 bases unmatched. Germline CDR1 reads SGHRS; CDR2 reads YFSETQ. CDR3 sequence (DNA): TGCGCCAGCAGCTTGTTGACTAGCGGGAGGGCCGGGGAGACCCAGTACTTC. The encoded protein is CASSLLTSGRAGETQYF.

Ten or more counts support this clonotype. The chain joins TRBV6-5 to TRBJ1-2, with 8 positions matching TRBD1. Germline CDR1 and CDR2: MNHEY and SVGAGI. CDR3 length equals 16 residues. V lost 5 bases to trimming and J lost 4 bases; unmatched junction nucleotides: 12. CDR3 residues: CASSLSGTGLTYGYTF. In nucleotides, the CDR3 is TGTGCCAGCAGTCTCTCCGGGACAGGCTTGACCTATGGCTACACCTTC.

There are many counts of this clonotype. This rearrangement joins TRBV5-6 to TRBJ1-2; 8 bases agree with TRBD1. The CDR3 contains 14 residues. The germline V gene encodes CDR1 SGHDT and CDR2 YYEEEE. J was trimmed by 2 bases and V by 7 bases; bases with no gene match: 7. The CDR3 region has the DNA TGTGCCAGCCATGAGACAGGGGTAAACTATGGCTACACCTTC. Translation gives CASHETGVNYGYTF.

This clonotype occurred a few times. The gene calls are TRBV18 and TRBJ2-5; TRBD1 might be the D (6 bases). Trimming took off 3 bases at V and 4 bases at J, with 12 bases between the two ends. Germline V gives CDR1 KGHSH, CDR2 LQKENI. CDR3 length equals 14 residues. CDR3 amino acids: CASSPTGYGETQYF. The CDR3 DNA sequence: TGTGCCAGCTCACCCACAGGGTATGGAGAGACCCAGTACTTC. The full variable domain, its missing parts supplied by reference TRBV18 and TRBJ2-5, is NAGVMQNPRHLVRRRGQEARLRCSPMKGHSHVYWYRQLPEEGLKFMVYLQKENIIDESGMPKERFSAEFPKEGPSILRIQQVVRGDSAAYFCASSPTGYGETQYFGPGTRLLVL.

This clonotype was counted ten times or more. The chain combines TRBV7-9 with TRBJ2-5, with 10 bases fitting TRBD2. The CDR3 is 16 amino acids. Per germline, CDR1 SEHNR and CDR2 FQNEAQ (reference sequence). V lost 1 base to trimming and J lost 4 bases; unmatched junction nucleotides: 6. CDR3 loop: CASSLEALAGAETQYF. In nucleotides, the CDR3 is TGTGCCAGCAGCTTAGAGGCGCTAGCGGGGGCAGAGACCCAGTACTTC.

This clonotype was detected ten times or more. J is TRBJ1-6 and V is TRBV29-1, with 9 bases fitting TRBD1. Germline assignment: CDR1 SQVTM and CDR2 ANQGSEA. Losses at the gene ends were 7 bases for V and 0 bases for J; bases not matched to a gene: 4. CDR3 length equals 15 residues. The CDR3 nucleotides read TGCAGCGGGGGACAGGGTCACTCCTATAATTCACCCCTCCACTTT. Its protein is CSGGQGHSYNSPLHF.